This T cell receptor beta chain was observed in a study of human T cells and chemical hapten exposure. Study-wide points: Patch test score was positively correlated with the counts of PT1 expanded TCRs.

TCRdb passed the RACE reads through MiXCR, listing each CDR3 protein once. Of fewer than 200,000 distinct CDR3 sequences listed, roughly 25% are singletons. Described time point: patch test 3, about 24 weeks after DPC sensitization. Treatment reported: therapeutic diphenylcyclopropenone sensitization with weekly scalp DPC. Researchers sampled blood before each patch test went on. Notes on this clonotype: Its antigen remains unknown.

CDR1 is KGHSH, CDR2 LQKENI, per germline. Trimming took 0 bases from V and 6 from J, leaving 17 bases between them. The CDR3 extends over 16 amino acids. Sequenced here: whole blood, sampled in connection with sensitization to the hapten diphenylcyclopropenone (DPC). This clonotype was sampled from a woman aged 18-30 years with alopecia areata. Some clones in this sample may be carry-over from other donors' samples. V is TRBV18 and J is TRBJ1-1; TRBD1 might be the D (6 bases). As DNA, the CDR3 is TGTGCCAGCTCACCACCCCCGACAGGTCTGGGAGCTGAAGCTTTCTTT. Translation gives CASSPPPTGLGAEAFF.